Each of the 31 T cell receptor beta chains below was sequenced from the same sample in a study of blood T cell repertoires in COVID-19. The protocol was immunoSEQ multiplex PCR, while the TCRdb copy is restricted to in-frame clones and leaves out a portion. The sample yields around 300,000 clones, 65% to 90% seen once. The sequenced sample was peripheral blood. These TCRs come from a woman in her sixties or seventies with COVID-19, enrolled during active disease.

The genes are TRBV5-6 and TRBJ1-2; 9 nucleotides agree with TRBD1. The germline V gene encodes CDR1 SGHDT and CDR2 YYEEEE. This CDR3 is 15 amino acids long. With 4 bases clipped from V and 7 bases from J, the junction kept 11 bases outside the gene matches. This chain's CDR3 is CASSPGTGSSVGYTF. CDR3 DNA sequence: TGTGCCAGCAGCCCCGGGACAGGGAGTAGCGTTGGCTACACCTTC.

The CDR3 DNA reads as TGTGCCAGCAGCCTGGGACAGGGTGGTGGCACTGAAGCTTTCTTT. Amino acid sequence: CASSLGQGGGTEAFF. The V gene is TRBV5-4, the J gene TRBJ1-1, with 9 positions matching TRBD1. Germline V gene data show CDR1 as SGHNT and CDR2 as YYREEE (reference sequence). The trim removed 4 bases at V and 4 bases at J, leaving 8 bases unmatched. The CDR3 has 15 residues. The whole variable domain, remainder taken from reference TRBV5-4 and TRBJ1-1, is ETGVTQSPTHLIKTRGQQVTLRCSSQSGHNTVSWYQQALGQGPQFIFQYYREEENGRGNFPPRFSGLQFPNYSSELNVNALELDDSALYLCASSLGQGGGTEAFFGQGTRLTVV.

The chain recombines TRBV30 with TRBJ2-3; a weak D match, TRBD1 (6 bases). The CDR3 consists of 14 residues. V gave up 1 base and J gave up 3 bases, with 11 bases separating them. The germline gives CDR1 GTSNPN, CDR2 SVGIG (reference sequence). The CDR3 region is CAWSDRVGTDTQYF. The CDR3 DNA sequence: TGTGCCTGGAGTGACAGGGTTGGGACAGATACGCAGTATTTT.

The chain has TRBV5-1 and TRBJ1-3; 11 bases match TRBD1. Per the germline V gene, CDR1 is SGHRS and CDR2 is YFSETQ. This CDR3 comprises 19 residues. The V and J ends lost 0 bases and 0 bases, in that order; junction bases with no gene match: 8. The CDR3 reads CASSLGQGQGALSGNTIYF. In nucleotides, the CDR3 is TGCGCCAGCAGCTTGGGTCAAGGACAGGGGGCTCTCTCTGGAAACACCATATATTTT.

The gene calls are TRBV7-9 and TRBJ1-1, with 8 nucleotides matching TRBD1. This CDR3 is 16 amino acids long. Germline lookup yields CDR1 SEHNR and CDR2 FQNEAQ (reference sequence). Trimming at V came to 6 bases and at J to 1 base, leaving 10 bases not matched to a gene. The CDR3, as DNA: TGTGCCAGCAGTCAAGCCAGGACAGGGCCGAACACTGAAGCTTTCTTT. Protein product: CASSQARTGPNTEAFF.

The chain has TRBV19 and TRBJ1-5; the D is unclear. This CDR3 has 14 amino acids. The germline V and J ends were trimmed by 5 bases and 4 bases, with 12 bases remaining between them. Per germline, CDR1 LNHDA and CDR2 SQIVND (reference sequence). The CDR3 spells CASSAGIQNQPQHF. The CDR3 nucleotides are TGTGCCAGTAGTGCCGGGATCCAGAATCAGCCCCAGCATTTT.

The chain employs TRBV12-3 or TRBV12-4 and TRBJ1-1; D is uncertain. This CDR3 is 11 amino acids long. Trimming removed 7 bases at V and 8 bases at J, with 11 bases between. CDR3 bases: TGTGCCAGCACCCTCTTGAGGGAAGCTTTCTTT. It encodes CASTLLREAFF.

The rearrangement uses TRBV4-2 and TRBJ2-7; 9 nucleotides agree with TRBD1. With 0 bases clipped from V and 4 bases from J, the junction kept 7 bases outside the gene matches. Germline loops: CDR1 LGHNA, CDR2 YNFKEQ. CDR3 length: 16 residues. The CDR3 DNA reads TGTGCCAGCAGCCAAGAATTGGGACAGGGAGTGTACGAGCAGTACTTC. Protein product: CASSQELGQGVYEQYF.

This chain joins TRBV20-1 and TRBJ1-1; D unclear. The length of the CDR3 is 11 residues. Germline lookup yields CDR1 DFQATT and CDR2 SNEGSKA (reference sequence). Trimming removed 2 bases from V and 6 bases from J, with 7 bases in between. The CDR3 DNA reads TGCAGTGCTAGACAGGAGGCTGAAGCTTTCTTT. Its translation is CSARQEAEAFF.

The chain recombines TRBV6-5 with TRBJ2-7; 8 nucleotides match TRBD1. CDR3 size: 14 residues. Losses at the gene ends were 6 bases for V and 2 bases for J; bases not matched to a gene: 6. CDR1 and CDR2 (germline): MNHEY, SVGAGI. In DNA form, the CDR3 reads TGTGCCAGCAGACCAGGGACAGGTACCTACGAGCAGTACTTC. Its translation is CASRPGTGTYEQYF.

V is TRBV5-4 and J is TRBJ1-3; perhaps TRBD1 as D (6 bases). Looked up from germline, CDR1 is SGHNT and CDR2 is YYREEE (reference sequence). The length of the CDR3 is 16 residues. Trimming took 4 bases from V and 0 from J, leaving 14 bases between them. The CDR3 DNA follows: TGTGCCAGCAGCGTTAACAGGGTTTCCTCTGGAAACACCATATATTTT. Amino acids: CASSVNRVSSGNTIYF.

The chain joins TRBV7-8 to TRBJ2-5; D is uncertain. Trimming took off 2 bases at V and 5 bases at J, with 9 bases between the two ends. Germline values: CDR1 SGHVS, CDR2 FQNEAQ. The CDR3 consists of 13 residues. The DNA for the CDR3 is TGTGCCAGCAGCTTATCGGGTGACGAGACCCAGTACTTC. Translation gives CASSLSGDETQYF.

The rearrangement joins TRBV5-1 to TRBJ2-1; 8 positions agree with TRBD2. In germline, CDR1 is SGHRS, CDR2 YFSETQ. The CDR3 totals 15 residues. V shed 0 bases, J shed 10 bases, and the junction held 9 bases outside the gene matches. This CDR3 is CASSLGAGDQREQFF. Written as DNA, the CDR3 is TGCGCCAGCAGCTTGGGAGCGGGGGACCAGAGGGAGCAGTTCTTC.

J is TRBJ2-6 and V is TRBV5-8; D remains ambiguous. CDR1 and CDR2 (germline): SGHTS, YDEGEE. Deletions cut 1 base from V and 0 bases from J, with 5 bases between. The CDR3 has 15 amino acids. The CDR3 DNA is TGTGCCAGCAGCTTGATTCGCTCTGGGGCCAACGTCCTGACTTTC. Translated: CASSLIRSGANVLTF.

The chain employs TRBV4-1 and TRBJ2-6; 8 bases agree with TRBD1. This CDR3 has 19 amino acids. The V gene end was trimmed by 2 bases and the J gene end by 5 bases; junction bases not matched to a gene: 14. The germline V gene has CDR1 MGHRA and CDR2 YSYEKL. The CDR3 nucleotides read TGCGCCAGCAGCCAACCCACCAGGCAGGGGGCAATCCGGGCCAACGTCCTGACTTTC. As protein: CASSQPTRQGAIRANVLTF.

The chain uses TRBV2 and TRBJ2-1; the match to TRBD2 covers 8 bases. V lost 2 bases and J lost 8; bases outside the gene matches: 8. The CDR3 has 15 amino acids. Germline CDR1 reads SNHLY; CDR2 reads FYNNEI. CDR3 residues: CASSESRGVIDEQFF. The CDR3 DNA sequence: TGTGCCAGCAGTGAATCGCGGGGGGTCATCGATGAGCAGTTCTTC. Full variable domain (outside the CDR3, taken from reference TRBV2 and TRBJ2-1): EPEVTQTPSHQVTQMGQEVILRCVPISNHLYFYWYRQILGQKVEFLVSFYNNEISEKSEIFDDQFSVERPDGSNFTLKIRSTKLEDSAMYFCASSESRGVIDEQFFGPGTRLTVL.

The chain uses TRBV30 and TRBJ2-3, with 8 bases lining up with TRBD1. The CDR3 has 16 residues. The junction had 13 bases not matched to a gene; V was cut back by 3 bases and J by 5 bases. Germline V lookup: CDR1 GTSNPN, CDR2 SVGIG (reference sequence). The CDR3 nucleotides are TGTGCCTGGAGCCCCAATCAGGGGGCGCGAAAAGATACGCAGTATTTT. Its protein is CAWSPNQGARKDTQYF.

The chain uses TRBV14 and TRBJ2-3, with D perhaps TRBD2 (5 bases). Germline CDR1 is SGHDN and CDR2 is FVKESK. The CDR3 contains 16 residues. V dropped 3 bases and J dropped 2 bases, with 15 bases sitting between them. The CDR3 protein is CASSQLPPGDTDTQYF. For the CDR3, the DNA is TGTGCCAGCAGCCAGCTACCTCCCGGGGACACAGATACGCAGTATTTT.

The V and J genes are TRBV28 and TRBJ2-7; 7 bases fit TRBD1. The CDR3 has 13 amino acids. CDR1 is MDHEN and CDR2 is SYDVKM in the germline V gene. V trimming: 6 bases; J trimming: 5 bases; junction bases outside the gene matches: 7. Written as DNA, the CDR3 is TGTGCCAGCAGCAAGGGACAGTCCCACGAGCAGTACTTC. Translated, it gives CASSKGQSHEQYF.

This CDR3 is CASSLLAPTQYF. CDR3 DNA sequence: TGTGCCAGCAGTTTACTAGCCCCCACGCAGTATTTT. The rearrangement uses TRBV12-3 or TRBV12-4 and TRBJ2-3, with D possibly being TRBD2 (5 bases). The CDR3 is 12 amino acids. Trimming removed 2 bases from V and 9 bases from J, with 9 bases in between.

The J gene is TRBJ1-2, the V gene TRBV28, with D perhaps matching TRBD1 (5 bases). Germline V lookup: CDR1 MDHEN, CDR2 SYDVKM. The CDR3 is made up of 15 amino acids. Trimming pared 2 bases from V and 7 bases from J, leaving 17 bases between. In nucleotides, the CDR3 is TGTGCCAGCAGTTTAAGGGCCGGGACTCATGGTGGCTACACCTTC. It specifies CASSLRAGTHGGYTF.

The V and J genes are TRBV10-2 and TRBJ2-7; tentative D call: TRBD1 (6 bases). The V end was cut by 3 bases, the J end by 3 bases, with 12 bases between. From germline, CDR1 is WSHSY and CDR2 SAAADI. This CDR3 region has 14 residues. The CDR3 bases are TGCGCCAGCAGTGAATCAGGGGCTGGCTACGAGCAGTACTTC. This gives the protein CASSESGAGYEQYF.

This clone was recorded a few times. The chain carries TRBV7-2 and TRBJ2-5, with 9 bases matching TRBD1. The CDR3 totals 14 residues. CDR1 is SGHTA, CDR2 FQGNSA, per germline. V dropped 6 bases and J dropped 1; count of bases not matched to a gene: 3. CDR3 sequence: CASSWDRVQETQYF. The DNA for the CDR3 is TGTGCCAGCAGTTGGGACAGGGTCCAAGAGACCCAGTACTTC.

The chain is built from TRBV6-5 and TRBJ1-1; no firm D call. CDR3 size: 14 residues. Germline V lookup: CDR1 MNHEY, CDR2 SVGAGI. V lost 2 bases, J lost 1 base, and 8 bases lay in between. The CDR3: CASSYLPGNTEAFF. In DNA form, the CDR3 reads TGTGCCAGCAGTTACCTCCCCGGGAACACTGAAGCTTTCTTT.

This clone showed up just a few times. This chain uses TRBV18 with TRBJ1-2; 7 nucleotides agree with TRBD1. V trimming: 4 bases; J trimming: 3 bases; junction bases outside the gene matches: 14. The germline CDR1 and CDR2 sequences are KGHSH and LQKENI. The CDR3 is 17 residues long. The CDR3 DNA reads TGTGCCAGCTCACTATACACTTTGACAGGGTGGGACTATGGCTACACCTTC. Residues: CASSLYTLTGWDYGYTF.

This chain joins TRBV6-5 and TRBJ2-7; a weak D match, TRBD2 (5 bases). Germline V gene lookup returns CDR1 MNHEY and CDR2 SVGAGI. The V end lost 10 bases, the J end lost 2 bases, and 15 bases lay between the germline ends. CDR3 length equals 13 residues. The CDR3: CAIDTEGTYEQYF. The DNA for the CDR3 is TGTGCCATCGATACCGAGGGTACCTACGAGCAGTACTTC.

V gene TRBV10-2 combines with J gene TRBJ1-5, with 7 bases identical to TRBD1. The CDR3 has 15 residues. V was clipped by 9 bases and J by 1 base; unmatched bases: 9. In germline, CDR1 is WSHSY, CDR2 SAAADI. CDR3: CASSHDRVSNQPQHF. The CDR3 coding sequence is TGCGCCAGTTCGCATGACAGGGTGAGCAATCAGCCCCAGCATTTT.

This chain joins TRBV10-1 and TRBJ2-2; D remains unclear. Germline loops: CDR1 WNHNN, CDR2 SYGVQD (reference sequence). The CDR3 runs to 12 residues. V was shortened by 3 bases and J by 6 bases, with 5 bases between the two germline ends. The CDR3 here is CASSDSSGELFF. For the CDR3, the DNA is TGCGCCAGCAGTGATTCGTCCGGGGAGCTGTTTTTT.

The chain recombines TRBV9 with TRBJ2-2, with D tentatively TRBD2 (5 bases). Trimming took 4 bases from V and 5 from J, leaving 18 bases between them. CDR1 is SGDLS, CDR2 YYNGEE, per germline. This CDR3 comprises 16 residues. The CDR3 is CASSLREWERTGELFF. Written as DNA, the CDR3 is TGTGCCAGCAGCCTCCGGGAATGGGAGAGGACCGGGGAGCTGTTTTTT.

The chain links TRBV6-4 to TRBJ2-7, with D unclear. The CDR3 has 13 residues. CDR1 and CDR2 from the germline V gene are MRHNA and SNTAGT. The ends were cut back, 4 bases at V and 4 bases at J, with 11 bases in the middle. The CDR3 loop is CASSVLHGYEQYF. CDR3 nucleotide sequence: TGTGCCAGCAGTGTCCTCCACGGGTACGAGCAGTACTTC.

This clone was seen a single time. The chain recombines TRBV18 with TRBJ2-5; 7 bases fit TRBD1. V gave up 1 base and J gave up 2 bases; unmatched junction bases: 4. In germline, CDR1 is KGHSH, CDR2 LQKENI. CDR3 length: 15 residues. DNA for the CDR3: TGTGCCAGCTCACCACAACGGGACAGACAAGAGACCCAGTACTTC. Amino acids: CASSPQRDRQETQYF.